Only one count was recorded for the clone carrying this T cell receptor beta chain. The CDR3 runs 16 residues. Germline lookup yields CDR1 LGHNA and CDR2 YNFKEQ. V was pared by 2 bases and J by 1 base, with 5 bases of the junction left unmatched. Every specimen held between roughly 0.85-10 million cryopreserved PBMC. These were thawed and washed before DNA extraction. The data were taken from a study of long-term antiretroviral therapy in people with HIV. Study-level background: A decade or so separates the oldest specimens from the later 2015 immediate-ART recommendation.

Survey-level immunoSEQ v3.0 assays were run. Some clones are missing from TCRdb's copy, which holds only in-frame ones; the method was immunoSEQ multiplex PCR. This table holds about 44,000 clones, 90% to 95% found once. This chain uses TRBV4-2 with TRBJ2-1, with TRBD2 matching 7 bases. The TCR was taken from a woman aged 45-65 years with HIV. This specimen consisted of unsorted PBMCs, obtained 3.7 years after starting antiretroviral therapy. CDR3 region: CASSQPSGSSYNEQFF. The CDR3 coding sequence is TGTGCCAGCAGCCAACCTAGCGGAAGTTCCTACAATGAGCAGTTCTTC.